This T cell receptor (beta chain) stems from a study of radiation and T cells in renal cell carcinoma (dated by TCRdb to about 2020). Background on the whole study: The samples were drawn from a clinical trial, where primary renal cell carcinomas were treated with 15 Gy of stereotactic body radiation therapy and then removed by nephrectomy 4 weeks afterward. A total of 50 to 60 samples underwent TCR beta sequencing, made up of 25 or so tumors and some 27 peripheral blood samples. A total of about 3.8 million unique CDR3 nucleotide sequences, encoding around 2.7 million unique CDR3 amino acid sequences, were found across all 50 or so samples. Results and caveats for the whole study, not just this receptor: Because pretreatment tumor biopsies were not available, the study could not determine whether clonotypes were already present within the tumor at baseline. An increase in top tumor clonotypes in blood was observed from baseline to 2 weeks post-radiation, followed by contraction by 4 weeks, which was taken to suggest transient expansion of tumor-resident clones. Blood repertoire dynamics were not followed beyond 4 weeks after treatment. Because the trial had a single-armed design, the trial could not examine how radiation dose or scheduling affected the TCR repertoire.

As concerns this clone: There is no known antigen for this receptor. It has no much larger one-base neighbor in the sample; base qualities were not kept.

In light of the paper, this sample's time point label describes: blood 2 weeks post-SBRT. This specimen's treatment or condition label, per the study, means: 15 Gy SBRT to primary tumor, nephrectomy 4 weeks later. To track tumor-enriched clonotypes, serial peripheral blood was sampled from radiation-treated patients at baseline and at 2 weeks and 4 weeks after SBRT. Renal cell carcinoma with clear cell pathology was present in all patients. The QIAamp DNA Blood Mini Kit (Qiagen) was used to prepare genomic DNA for TCR sequencing. The analyses included only samples that passed all quality control checks. TCR beta libraries were generated from genomic DNA with the immunoSEQ kit, following the manufacturer's recommendations. To prepare libraries, a first multiplex PCR with proprietary primers was run, followed by a second PCR that added unique barcodes, and a bead cleanup was done after each round. Each sample batch included a kit-provided positive control reaction and a negative control reaction. The final libraries were assessed on an Agilent 4200 TapeStation D1000 ScreenTape, pooled by volume, and quantified by qPCR. Sequencing was performed on an Illumina NextSeq500 with a MidOutput 150-cycle cartridge, and 156 Read1 and 15 Index1 cycles were run with kit custom primers. The pooled library was loaded at roughly 1 pM, and around 18% PhiX control was spiked in. From the authors' description of their analysis: The vendor-processed data were analyzed in R, and a clonotype was defined as all T cells that share the same CDR3 nucleotide sequence. For clone abundance analyses, frequencies were normalized to the 10,000 most abundant clones in each sample. Public T cell clones, averaging fewer than five per sample, were removed before analysis. Tumor-enriched and baseline blood-enriched clonotypes were defined by at least a 32-fold difference in abundance between compartments. A beta-binomial differential abundance model was used to identify clonotypes that expanded or contracted between blood time points. The Baroni-Urbani and Buser coefficient was used to measure tumor-blood repertoire similarity, and groups were compared with two-tailed Wilcoxon tests in R. TCRdb limited this immuneACCESS table to in-frame rearrangements with V and J called. A share of clones is missing; checked studies link under half to unresolved V genes, and the rest is unexplained. D and trimming were read from the DNA, whereas the V and J calls and clone size are those reported in that table. For this sample there are about 150,000 clones; roughly 90% appear just once. The ten largest account for about an eighth of the sample.

V is pruned by 6 bases and J by 4 bases, leaving 6 bases of the junction without a gene match. The cysteine opens and the phenylalanine closes a CDR3 of 15 amino acids. The CDR3 DNA has 45 bases and is translated from base 1. Via the germline V gene, CDR1 is SGHAT and CDR2 FQNNGV. The material was blood, obtained from a patient whose treatment included radiotherapy and nephrectomy. The clonotype was recovered from a woman aged 50 to 60 with renal cell carcinoma. The rearrangement joined TRBV11-2 to TRBJ2-5; TRBD2 lines up with 12 middle nucleotides. The DNA sequence follows: TGTGCCAGCAGTTCTAGCGGGGGGGCCGGAGAGACCCAGTACTTC. It specifies CASSSSGGAGETQYF. Extended through the reference TRBV11-2 and TRBJ2-5 proteins, this CDR3 yields the full variable domain: EAGVAQSPRYKIIEKRQSVAFWCNPISGHATLYWYQQILGQGPKLLIQFQNNGVVDDSQLPKDRFSAERLKGVDSTLKIQPAKLEDSAVYLCASSSSGGAGETQYFGPGTRLLVL.